Here is one T cell receptor beta chain with its context. Its specificity is unknown. Being one base from a much bigger clone, this may be a read error. Libraries of naive CD8 T cells were made from about 20,000 to 1,000,000 sorted cells. They used 10%, 30% or 50% RNA. Naive CD8 T cell sorting was performed on the CD8+CD4-CCR7+CD45RA+ phenotype. TCRdb reprocessed the PCR reads with MiXCR, giving one entry per CDR3 protein. The repertoire holds nearly 650,000 distinct CDR3 sequences, with about 25% as singletons. The sample originates from a study of molecular identifiers for immune sequencing clone quantification. The CDR3 is made up of 12 amino acids. Between the trimmed V and J ends, which lost 1 base and 6 bases, there was a span of 6 bases. Germline V gives CDR1 MNHEY, CDR2 SVGEGT. General observations from the study: Clones carrying above 20 RNA copies accounted for over 99% of effector molecules, under 1% in naive cells.

The rearrangement links TRBV6-2 or TRBV6-3 to TRBJ1-1; D remains unclear. Material for sequencing was naive CD8+ T cells from blood, with Jurkat cell RNA spiked in. Subset noted: FACS-sorted CD8+CD4-CCR7+CD45RA+ naive T cells. The receptor comes from a human donor in good health. Some libraries in this study had Jurkat cell RNA spiked in. CDR3 amino acids: CASSYLTAEAFF. CDR3 nucleotides: TGTGCCAGCAGTTACTTGACCGCTGAAGCTTTCTTT.